This T cell receptor beta chain was recorded in a study of T cell responses to AZD1222 COVID-19 vaccine. Study-wide results and caveats: None of the repertoires were sampled until the peak T cell response had passed. Spike-specific TCR breadth and depth grew following two AZD1222 doses.

Libraries were prepared by immunoSEQ multiplex PCR; TCRdb keeps only in-frame clonotypes and omits some of them. The sample lists around 50,000 clones; 86% were seen once. About this clone itself: No antigen is known for it.

Germline-derived CDR1 and CDR2 are LNHNV and YYDKDF (reference sequence). Between the trimmed V and J ends, which lost 0 bases and 5 bases, there was a span of 11 bases. CDR3 size: 15 residues. The TCR originated in an adult who received the AZD1222 COVID-19 vaccine. The genes are TRBV15 and TRBJ1-5, with a possible D match to TRBD1 (5 bases). The sample was peripheral blood, taken 28 days after the second AZD1222 dose. CDR3 loop: CATSRDVGAYQPQHF. The CDR3 region has the DNA TGTGCCACCAGCAGAGATGTAGGGGCGTATCAGCCCCAGCATTTT.